This T cell receptor beta chain was found in a study of blood T cell repertoires in COVID-19 (dated by TCRdb to about 2020). In terms of the full investigation: Collaborator samples came from the United States, Italy and Spain and covered acute and convalescent phases of COVID-19. A de-identified subject ID, COVID-19 status, age in years and sex were almost always included in the sample metadata. Samples came from the ongoing ImmuneRACE study (first 160 participants) plus 1,254 subjects from 6 global collaborators. The prospective study material was composed of cDNA or gDNA derived from T cells, B-cell-depleted T cells, or PBMCs. Deeply sampled blood TCRbeta repertoires from subjects exposed to, actively infected with, or recovered from COVID-19 were included in the dataset. The repertoires were made available in a free public database intended to serve as a resource for research on the immune response to SARS-CoV-2. Where available, HLA class I and class II types were taken from metadata supplied by the sample provider and were not determined by assay-based typing.

What the study reported, not specific to this receptor: How much clinical and demographic metadata was included differed by source and by participant, and the metadata was provided uncurated.

Notes on this clone: The specificity of this receptor is unknown. No much larger clonotype is one base removed from it; base qualities were not supplied.

Trimming at the junction amounts to 5 bases on V and 5 bases on J, and the germline ends lie 16 bases apart. The germline V gene specifies SGHTA as CDR1 and FQGNSA as CDR2. From its cysteine to its phenylalanine, the CDR3 spans 16 amino acids. Of all the DNA, just the CDR3 is kept, 48 bases in frame from base 1. Whole blood was collected in K2EDTA tubes by collaborating institutions according to the institutions' own protocols. For TCRbeta analysis, collaborators shipped samples in one of three forms: frozen whole blood, isolated PBMCs, or DNA extracted from either of those sample types. TCRbeta CDR3 regions were amplified from genomic DNA using the immunoSEQ Assay, a bias-controlled multiplex PCR. The source study handled its data this way. The number of nucleated cells in each sample was estimated by amplification of reference gene primers within the assay. Sequence reads were collapsed and filtered to measure the absolute abundance of every unique TCRbeta CDR3 rearrangement. For each sample, productive Simpson clonality was calculated by taking the square root of Simpson's diversity index across productive rearrangements. TCRdb mirrors the immuneACCESS table, restricted to in-frame sequences. Some clones are absent from its copies; in checked studies, under half trace to an unresolved V gene, and the reason for the others is unknown. Clone size and the V and J calls come from that table; the DNA yielded D and trimming. This sample holds fewer than 250,000 clones; roughly 80% were observed only once. The top ten hold 10% of the sample.

Source material: peripheral blood. This TCR derives from a woman of 80 years or more with acute or convalescent COVID-19. The rearranged chain carries TRBV7-2 and TRBJ1-6; the best D guess is TRBD1, with 6 bases matching. The bases are TGTGCCAGCAGCCCGAGGACAGCGAGGAATAATTCACCCCTCCACTTT. Its protein reads: CASSPRTARNNSPLHF. The full variable domain, with segments outside the CDR3 supplied by the reference TRBV7-2 and TRBJ1-6 proteins, appears as GAGVSQSPSNKVTEKGKDVELRCDPISGHTALYWYRQSLGQGLEFLIYFQGNSAPDKSGLPSDRFSAERTGGSVSTLTIQRTQQEDSAVYLCASSPRTARNNSPLHFGNGTRLTVT.